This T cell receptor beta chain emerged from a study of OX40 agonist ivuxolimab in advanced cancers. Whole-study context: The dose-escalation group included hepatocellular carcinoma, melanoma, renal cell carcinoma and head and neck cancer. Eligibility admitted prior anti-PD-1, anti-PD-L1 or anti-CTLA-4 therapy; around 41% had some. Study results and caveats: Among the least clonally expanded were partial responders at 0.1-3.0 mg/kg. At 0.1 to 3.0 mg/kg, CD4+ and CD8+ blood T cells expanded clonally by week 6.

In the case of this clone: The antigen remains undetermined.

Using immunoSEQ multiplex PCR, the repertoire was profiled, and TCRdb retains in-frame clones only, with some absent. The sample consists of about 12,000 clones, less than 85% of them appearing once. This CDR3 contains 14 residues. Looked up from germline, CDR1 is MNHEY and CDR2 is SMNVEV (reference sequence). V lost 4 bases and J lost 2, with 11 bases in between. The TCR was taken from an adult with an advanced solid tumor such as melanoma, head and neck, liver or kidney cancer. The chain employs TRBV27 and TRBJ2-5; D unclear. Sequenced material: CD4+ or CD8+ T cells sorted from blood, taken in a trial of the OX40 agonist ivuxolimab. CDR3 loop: CASSSSPPQETQYF. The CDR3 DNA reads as TGTGCCAGCAGTTCCTCCCCGCCTCAAGAGACCCAGTACTTC.